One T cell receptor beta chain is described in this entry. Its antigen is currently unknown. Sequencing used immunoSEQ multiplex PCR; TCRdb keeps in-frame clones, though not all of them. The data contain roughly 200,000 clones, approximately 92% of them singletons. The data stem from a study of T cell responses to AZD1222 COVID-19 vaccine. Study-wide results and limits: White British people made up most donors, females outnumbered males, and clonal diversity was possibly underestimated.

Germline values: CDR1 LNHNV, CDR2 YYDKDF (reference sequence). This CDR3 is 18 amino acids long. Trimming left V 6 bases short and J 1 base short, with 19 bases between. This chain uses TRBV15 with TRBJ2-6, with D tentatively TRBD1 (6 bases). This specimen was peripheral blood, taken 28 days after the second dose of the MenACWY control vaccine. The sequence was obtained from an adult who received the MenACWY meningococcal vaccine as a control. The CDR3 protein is CATSPFGQLKSGANVLTF. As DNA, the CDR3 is TGTGCCACCAGTCCCTTTGGACAGCTGAAATCTGGGGCCAACGTCCTGACTTTC.